Listed below are T cell receptor beta chains from one sample, sequenced in a study of T cell repertoires in cytomegalovirus infection. Each CDR3 protein is one row after TCRdb ran MiXCR on the reads. The repertoire has about 680,000 distinct CDR3 sequences, 20% to 30% of them found once; the top ten carry 8%. Input material: CD8+ T cells from PBMCs. The origin of the receptors is a human donor in good health (CMV status not recorded). Some clones in this sample may be carry-over from other donors' samples. The CDR3 runs from the conserved cysteine through the conserved F or W. The order of the fields is J gene, clone size, CDR3 length, V gene, D gene, CDR3 DNA, CDR3 protein. The D gene is left open where the match is weak. The listing skips clone size in some rows; elsewhere it reads once, few, many or a size class.

TRBJ2-1	-	15	TRBV20-1	TRBD2	TGCAGTGCTTCCTCCATGGCTAGCGGCCTCGGGGAGCAGTTCTTC	CSASSMASGLGEQFF
TRBJ1-2	few	14	TRBV5-1	-	TGCGCCAGCAGCTTGGCTACAGGTAGCTATGGCTACACCTTC	CASSLATGSYGYTF
TRBJ2-2	few	14	TRBV27	-	TGTGCCAGCAGTTTATCGGCATACACCGGGGAGCTGTTTTTT	CASSLSAYTGELFF
TRBJ2-5	few	15	TRBV20-1	-	TGCAGTGCTAGAGTAAAGGTAGTCTTCGTGGAGACCCAGTACTTC	CSARVKVVFVETQYF
TRBJ1-1	many	14	TRBV7-9	-	TGTGCCAGCAGCTTGGCGGCGGGCCCCGCTGAAGCTTTCTTT	CASSLAAGPAEAFF
TRBJ1-5	few	16	TRBV15	-	TGTGCCACCAGCAGAGATGGTTGGGGTAGCAATCAGCCCCAGCATTTT	CATSRDGWGSNQPQHF
TRBJ2-2	few	15	TRBV2	-	TGTGCCAGCAGTGAATTCGGGTTGGACACCGGGGAGCTGTTTTTT	CASSEFGLDTGELFF
TRBJ1-2	many	14	TRBV29-1	TRBD1	TGCAGCGTTGGGGACAGGGCCCCCAACTATGGCTACACCTTC	CSVGDRAPNYGYTF
TRBJ1-2	few	15	TRBV29-1	-	TGCAGCGCTTTTGAGGGACTTTCCTCCAACTATGGCTACACCTTC	CSAFEGLSSNYGYTF
TRBJ2-5	-	12	TRBV12-3/TRBV12-4	-	TGTGCCAGCAGGACCGACCCGAAGACCCAGTACTTC	CASRTDPKTQYF
TRBJ1-2	-	16	TRBV25-1	-	TGTGCCAGCAGTGAATCGTTCGGCAGGGGTAACTATGGCTACACCTTC	CASSESFGRGNYGYTF
TRBJ2-6	-	18	TRBV28	-	TGTGCCAGCAGTTTTAGTTCTTTAGCAATCTCTGGGGCCAACGTCCTGACTTTC	CASSFSSLAISGANVLTF
TRBJ2-1	many	14	TRBV19	TRBD2	TGTGCCAGTAGTCTTAGCGGGGTATTCAATGAGCAGTTCTTC	CASSLSGVFNEQFF
TRBJ1-2	-	16	TRBV6-5	-	TGTGCCAGCAGTTATCTTTCGAGGGACTTCCAGCCAATCTACACCTTC	CASSYLSRDFQPIYTF
TRBJ1-2	-	14	TRBV12-3/TRBV12-4	-	TGTGCCAGCAGCCAACTTGGGAGTAACTATGGCTACACCTTC	CASSQLGSNYGYTF
TRBJ2-6	-	17	TRBV20-1	TRBD1	TGCAGTGCTTTTCCCGGGACAGGGGCTTCTGGGGCCAACGTCCTGACTTTC	CSAFPGTGASGANVLTF
TRBJ2-5	-	18	TRBV28	TRBD2	TGTGCCAGCAGCCCCCTAGCGGGGGGACTTTTGTACCAAGAGACCCAGTACTTC	CASSPLAGGLLYQETQYF
TRBJ2-5	few	16	TRBV20-1	TRBD1	TGCAGTGCTAGATTCGACAGGGAATGGTTGGGAGAGACCCAGTACTTC	CSARFDREWLGETQYF
TRBJ2-7	few	14	TRBV12-3/TRBV12-4	TRBD1	TGTGCCAGCAGTACCCGACAGGGACCATACGAGCAGTACTTC	CASSTRQGPYEQYF
TRBJ2-1	few	17	TRBV7-9	TRBD2	TGTGCCAGCAGCCCACGACTAGCGGGGGGGCCTGGGAATGAGCAGTTCTTC	CASSPRLAGGPGNEQFF
TRBJ2-3	many	16	TRBV7-2	TRBD2	TGTGCCAGCAGCTTACAGCTAGCGGGGGGCCCAAGGACGCAGTATTTT	CASSLQLAGGPRTQYF
TRBJ1-1	few	14	TRBV6-2/TRBV6-3	-	TGTGCCAGCTCCCCAACTTGGCCCAACACTGAAGCTTTCTTT	CASSPTWPNTEAFF